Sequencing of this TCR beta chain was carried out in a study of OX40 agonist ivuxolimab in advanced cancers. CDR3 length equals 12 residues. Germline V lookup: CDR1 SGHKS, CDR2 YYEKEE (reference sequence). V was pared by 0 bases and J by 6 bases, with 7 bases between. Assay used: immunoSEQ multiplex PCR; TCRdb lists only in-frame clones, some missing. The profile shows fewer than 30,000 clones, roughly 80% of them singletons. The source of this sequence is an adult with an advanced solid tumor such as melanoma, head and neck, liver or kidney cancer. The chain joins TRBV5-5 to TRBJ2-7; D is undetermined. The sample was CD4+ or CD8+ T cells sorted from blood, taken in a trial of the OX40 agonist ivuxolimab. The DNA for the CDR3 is TGTGCCAGCAGCTTGGTCCCCGGCGAGCAGTACTTC. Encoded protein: CASSLVPGEQYF.